A selection of T cell receptor beta chains follows, all from one sample in a study of T-cell memory formation after mild COVID-19. TCRdb re-derived calls from the 5' RACE reads in MiXCR, one entry per CDR3 protein. The data show some 600,000 distinct CDR3 sequences, 17% seen once. The sequenced material came from PBMCs or a T cell subset sorted from them (not recorded which). These receptors originate from an adult woman who had mild COVID-19 (a few samples of this study predate the infection). Cell type and time point are not known. CDR3s leave out the opening cysteine and the closing phenylalanine or tryptophan.

v_gene: TRBV12-3/TRBV12-4; len: 11; CDR3aa: ASRKSGGNEQF
v_gene: TRBV7-8; len: 13; CDR3aa: ASSVGPGQAYGYT
v_gene: TRBV28; len: 12; CDR3aa: ASSLSPTGREAF
v_gene: TRBV23-1; len: 12; CDR3aa: ASSQSGQSYEQY
v_gene: TRBV18; len: 12; CDR3aa: ASSPRNDRSIQY
v_gene: TRBV6-5; len: 12; CDR3aa: ASSKTGVSSPIH
v_gene: TRBV24-1; len: 14; CDR3aa: ATSDFGVVGSNEQF
v_gene: TRBV30; len: 15; CDR3aa: AWSPGQGWPLNYGYT
v_gene: TRBV3-1; len: 12; CDR3aa: ASSQGAGSDEQY
v_gene: TRBV6-1; len: 12; CDR3aa: ASSEDTGNYGYT
v_gene: TRBV30; len: 10; CDR3aa: AWSPIVGELF
v_gene: TRBV25-1; len: 12; CDR3aa: ASSESKENTEAF
v_gene: TRBV7-9; len: 11; CDR3aa: ASSFGRYYEQY
v_gene: TRBV30; len: 12; CDR3aa: AWSTGQGMGRVY
v_gene: TRBV27; len: 13; CDR3aa: ASSQTGLVAYEQY
v_gene: TRBV7-2; len: 11; CDR3aa: ASSGGTPGELF
v_gene: TRBV2; len: 13; CDR3aa: ASSEESKGNQPQH
v_gene: TRBV20-1; len: 11; CDR3aa: SGIGGLTGELF
v_gene: TRBV12-3/TRBV12-4; len: 12; CDR3aa: ASSLDGGYGTQY
v_gene: TRBV5-6; len: 11; CDR3aa: ASSLVPRPRAF
v_gene: TRBV7-2; len: 12; CDR3aa: ASSRLAPPDTQY
v_gene: TRBV29-1; len: 13; CDR3aa: SVSSGTGVSYEQY
v_gene: TRBV27; len: 14; CDR3aa: ASSLSRGGTNTEAF
v_gene: TRBV20-1; len: 11; CDR3aa: SAATGVNTEAF
v_gene: TRBV20-1; len: 10; CDR3aa: SAKQGTDEQY
v_gene: TRBV7-2; len: 13; CDR3aa: ASSLGGQPNQPQH
v_gene: TRBV7-8; len: 14; CDR3aa: ASSSPGLALSNEQF
v_gene: TRBV14; len: 11; CDR3aa: ASSPQLGDTQY
v_gene: TRBV7-2; len: 13; CDR3aa: ASSFLPPGLGEAF
v_gene: TRBV15; len: 15; CDR3aa: ATSRPRQGVREETQY
v_gene: TRBV7-9; len: 11; CDR3aa: ASSLQAYTEAF
v_gene: TRBV5-5; len: 14; CDR3aa: ASSLAAGASSYEQY
v_gene: TRBV2; len: 10; CDR3aa: ASSLAPYGYT
v_gene: TRBV29-1; len: 11; CDR3aa: SVGVGAWTEAF
v_gene: TRBV19; len: 12; CDR3aa: ASNIPGRYQPQH
v_gene: TRBV5-5; len: 13; CDR3aa: ASSSGTVAGNTIY
v_gene: TRBV4-3; len: 14; CDR3aa: ASSHGPDSPTDTQY
v_gene: TRBV5-6; len: 15; CDR3aa: ASSLRLNRDPSYEQY
v_gene: TRBV5-1; len: 14; CDR3aa: ASSLDYGGAAGELF
v_gene: TRBV2; len: 12; CDR3aa: ASRTRDRAYEQY
v_gene: TRBV7-9; len: 14; CDR3aa: ASSPGDRGNNQPQH
v_gene: TRBV5-5; len: 11; CDR3aa: ASSLAPITEAF
v_gene: TRBV9; len: 13; CDR3aa: ASSALNDAAGELF
v_gene: TRBV20-1; len: 15; CDR3aa: SAPGGDRAPADYGYT
v_gene: TRBV3-1; len: 15; CDR3aa: ASSQGFIGLAGGEQF
v_gene: TRBV4-1; len: 13; CDR3aa: ASSQDRGLAETQY
v_gene: TRBV20-1; len: 12; CDR3aa: SARGDSRETEAF
v_gene: TRBV7-3; len: 12; CDR3aa: ASSFGQGANTQY
v_gene: TRBV3-1; len: 13; CDR3aa: ASSSSTGSSYEQY
v_gene: TRBV4-1; len: 13; CDR3aa: ASSQDYLSTDTQY
v_gene: TRBV7-2; len: 13; CDR3aa: ASSLYVSVNYEQY
v_gene: TRBV27; len: 11; CDR3aa: ASSLERGFEQF
v_gene: TRBV15; len: 12; CDR3aa: ATSSQFELAEQF
v_gene: TRBV29-1; len: 13; CDR3aa: SVEDASRADGEQF
v_gene: TRBV7-9; len: 14; CDR3aa: ASSPGGTSGMDEQF
v_gene: TRBV18; len: 16; CDR3aa: ASSRRTGGAGVGYEQY
v_gene: TRBV7-9; len: 14; CDR3aa: ASSFLGTGATDTQY